A selection of T cell receptor beta chains follows, all from one sample in a study of T-cell reconstitution after alpha-beta-depleted transplantation in children. One entry per CDR3 protein, called by TCRdb with MiXCR from the PCR reads. Of 640,000 or so distinct CDR3 sequences listed, approximately 17% are singletons. This material consisted of PBMCs from the stem cell graft donor, taken from the stem cell graft. The receptors come from a human donor who donated a stem cell graft to a child with acute myeloid leukemia. CDR3s include the opening cysteine and the closing phenylalanine or tryptophan.

V gene: TRBV18
CDR3 length: 15
J gene: TRBJ1-1
CDR3 protein: CASSPRGRQNTEAFF

V gene: TRBV10-1
CDR3 length: 16
J gene: TRBJ2-3
CDR3 protein: CASRRVKAANTDTQYF

V gene: TRBV29-1
CDR3 length: 14
J gene: TRBJ2-1
CDR3 protein: CSVLPGTGWHEQFF

V gene: TRBV6-1
CDR3 length: 13
J gene: TRBJ2-3
CDR3 protein: CASTRDDTDTQYF

V gene: TRBV20-1
CDR3 length: 13
J gene: TRBJ1-6
CDR3 protein: CSAAGKGNSPLHF

V gene: TRBV5-6
CDR3 length: 15
J gene: TRBJ2-3
CDR3 protein: CASSLGQGGGDTQYF

V gene: TRBV7-2
CDR3 length: 13
J gene: TRBJ1-1
CDR3 protein: CASSKIAQTEAFF

V gene: TRBV15
CDR3 length: 14
J gene: TRBJ2-5
CDR3 protein: CATSSDGNQETQYF

V gene: TRBV7-2
CDR3 length: 15
J gene: TRBJ1-2
CDR3 protein: CASSLVIGGAGGYTF

V gene: TRBV7-9
CDR3 length: 12
J gene: TRBJ1-5
CDR3 protein: CASSFFSGPQHF

V gene: TRBV20-1
CDR3 length: 13
J gene: TRBJ2-1
CDR3 protein: CSARVAVYNEQFF

V gene: TRBV12-3/TRBV12-4
CDR3 length: 12
J gene: TRBJ1-4
CDR3 protein: CASRGVKEKLFF

V gene: TRBV20-1
CDR3 length: 12
J gene: TRBJ1-1
CDR3 protein: CKAGTTNTEAFF

V gene: TRBV20-1
CDR3 length: 14
J gene: TRBJ2-5
CDR3 protein: CSARHLGVGQTQYF

V gene: TRBV5-1
CDR3 length: 16
J gene: TRBJ2-2
CDR3 protein: CASSLIQGITSGELFF

V gene: TRBV25-1
CDR3 length: 17
J gene: TRBJ2-3
CDR3 protein: CASSEYGRGQHTDTQYF

V gene: TRBV3-1
CDR3 length: 12
J gene: TRBJ1-3
CDR3 protein: CASSQGDNTIYF

V gene: TRBV20-1
CDR3 length: 15
J gene: TRBJ2-2
CDR3 protein: CSARVRTGLTGELFF

V gene: TRBV25-1
CDR3 length: 15
J gene: TRBJ1-1
CDR3 protein: CASSDTAPLDTEAFF

V gene: TRBV20-1
CDR3 length: 17
J gene: TRBJ1-5
CDR3 protein: CSAGGDRGWRNNQPQHF

V gene: TRBV2
CDR3 length: 14
J gene: TRBJ2-2
CDR3 protein: CATGGSGYTGELFF

V gene: TRBV20-1
CDR3 length: 11
J gene: TRBJ2-2
CDR3 protein: CSASSRGELFF

V gene: TRBV12-5
CDR3 length: 14
J gene: TRBJ2-1
CDR3 protein: CASGFRGASNEQFF

V gene: TRBV20-1
CDR3 length: 16
J gene: TRBJ2-2
CDR3 protein: CSASPSGGRNTGELFF

V gene: TRBV5-5
CDR3 length: 15
J gene: TRBJ2-1
CDR3 protein: CASSSTRVTYNEQFF

V gene: TRBV12-3/TRBV12-4
CDR3 length: 15
J gene: TRBJ1-5
CDR3 protein: CASRTTGGEYQPQHF

V gene: TRBV12-3/TRBV12-4
CDR3 length: 15
J gene: TRBJ2-1
CDR3 protein: CASSLEGDTLEWQFF

V gene: TRBV5-1
CDR3 length: 14
J gene: TRBJ2-3
CDR3 protein: CASSLERSTDTQYF